The following is a T cell receptor beta chain sequence with its context. Its cognate antigen is unknown. The data derive from a study of T-cell memory formation after mild COVID-19. Study-wide results and limits: Clonal second-wave expansions that peaked on day 37 had unconfirmed SARS-CoV-2 specificity. Detection of some responders pre-infection suggested pre-existing cross-reactive memory T cells participated. Clones that got smaller from day 15 to 85 had even CD4/CD8, while clones growing later tipped toward CD4+.

Using its own MiXCR run on the 5' RACE reads, TCRdb lists one record per CDR3 protein. The data show some 300,000 distinct CDR3 sequences, around a fifth seen once. The origin of this receptor is a man aged 18 to 35 who had mild COVID-19 (a few samples of this study predate the infection). Cell type and time point are not known. The sample taken for sequencing was PBMCs or a T cell subset sorted from them (not recorded which).

The CDR3 DNA is TGTGCCAGCAGCTTCTCTGGACAGGCTGCCCCAGATACGCAGTATTTT. Amino acid sequence: CASSFSGQAAPDTQYF. The V and J genes are TRBV3-1 and TRBJ2-3, with TRBD1 matching 7 bases. The J segment lost 4 bases and the V segment lost 5 bases, leaving 12 bases of the junction unmatched. Germline V gene sequence: CDR1 LGHDT, CDR2 YNNKEL (reference sequence). This CDR3 comprises 16 residues.